This T cell receptor beta chain was sequenced for a study of blood T cell repertoires in COVID-19. Sequencing was performed with immunoSEQ multiplex PCR; in TCRdb, only in-frame clones are kept and a portion is missing. Counted here are about 330,000 clones, around 87% occurring once; the ten biggest clones make up 5.3%. The CDR3 length is 15 residues. Germline CDR1 reads MDHEN; CDR2 reads SYDVKM. V gave up 4 bases and J gave up 4 bases; unmatched junction bases: 7. The TCR was taken from a woman younger than 45 who had recovered from COVID-19. Sequenced: PBMCs or T cells enriched from blood (not recorded which). The J gene is TRBJ1-1, the V gene TRBV28; 9 positions agree with TRBD1. Here the CDR3 DNA reads TGTGCCAGCAGTTCTAACAGGGGGCATGTCACTGAAGCTTTCTTT. Residues: CASSSNRGHVTEAFF.